These T cell receptor beta chains were read from a single sample in a study of blood T cell repertoires in COVID-19. Here immunoSEQ multiplex PCR was the method, and the copy in TCRdb shows in-frame clones only, minus some. The repertoire holds about 250,000 clones, with more than 70% as singletons. Specimen: peripheral blood. These receptors all stem from a middle-aged woman who had recovered from COVID-19. The CDR3 runs from the conserved cysteine through the conserved F or W.

TRBV6-5	CASSYPGTGGLETQYF
TRBV27	CASSARAGELFF
TRBV6-5	CASNQGAVDYGYTF
TRBV12-3/TRBV12-4	CASSLRGGYGYTF
TRBV19	CASSIARQGRTSNQPQHF
TRBV3-1/TRBV3-2	CASSQDGGSYNEQFF
TRBV30	CAWSRDRGVHSGNTIYF
TRBV19	CASSWREGGEQFF
TRBV5-1	CASSLGWRVDGANVLTF
TRBV11-2	CASSLVAQAVGEAFF
TRBV9	CASSPAAGREKLFF
TRBV6-5	CASSSPYGGYTF
TRBV5-1	CASSPPGQAMYGYTF
TRBV18	CASSQLPGQNTGELFF
TRBV4-1	CASGHLNTEAFF
TRBV7-8	CASSTRTAYEQYF
TRBV2	CASSPGTGDLSGELFF
TRBV5-8	CASSWNPTGPAGTPEAFF
TRBV29-1	CSVPQGTGFYF
TRBV7-3	CASSLGTSGRWGDTQYF
TRBV4-1	CASSPGLAGVPSYNEQFF
TRBV7-3	CASSFPGVTDTQYF
TRBV6-5	CASRATGLGNQPQHF
TRBV2	CASSEARLAGSGELFF
TRBV7-7	CASSPGLAGAGELFF
TRBV7-8	CASSLVAGGGHNSPLHF
TRBV18	CASSPGGSGNTIYF
TRBV9	CASSPPGRGRLEQYF
TRBV6-5	CASRPGSLGYGYTF
TRBV7-2	CASTPGGSYGYTF
TRBV18	CASSPGLVYPQYF
TRBV30	CAWSPYVGSVFSYEQYF
TRBV30	CAWSAPRGEQYF
TRBV30	CAWGQGAKNTEAFF
TRBV5-1	CASSLTGAHQPQHF
TRBV19	CATKPDRINEKLFF
TRBV9	CASSVAASGIQETQYF
TRBV7-9	CASSYSGNEQFF
TRBV5-4	CASSFGDNPYEGQYF
TRBV10-3	CAISESGGGSYGYTF
TRBV7-2	CASGRQGAGEQYF
TRBV29-1	CSVEDGAAGEYEQYF
TRBV6-2/TRBV6-3	CASSRGLATLVGTDTQYF
TRBV10-2	CASRQGERLGQYF
TRBV7-2	CASSLGRGNTEAFF
TRBV7-9	CASSQQGATGELFF
TRBV11-3	CASSLATGLNTGELFF
TRBV7-2	CASSLAGQGQTQYF
TRBV2	CASRPKRAPYGYTF
TRBV6-5	CASSYSGTSNQPQHF
TRBV7-3	CASSLGPLGPNVLTF
TRBV4-1	CASSHPSGGGGSYEQYF
TRBV7-9	CASIEPPGNEKLFF
TRBV12-5	CASGPVVNTEAFF
TRBV9	CASSVGAEGTYEQYF